The clone carrying this TCR beta chain has ten or more counts. The data were taken from a study of CD8+CD57+ T cells in acquired aplastic anemia. The V and J ends lost 6 bases and 3 bases respectively, with 11 bases between them. In germline, CDR1 is KGHDR, CDR2 SFDVKD. The CDR3 length is 14 residues. TCR beta VDJ and CDR3 profiling used genomic DNA as template. TCRdb passed the reads through MiXCR, listing each CDR3 protein once. The table lists tens of thousands of distinct CDR3 sequences, roughly half of them singletons, with approximately 62% in the top ten. The chain combines TRBV24-1 with TRBJ1-5, with a weak D call TRBD1 (6 bases). Sequences were obtained from sorted CD4+, CD8+, or CD8+CD57+ T cells (not recorded which) from PBMCs. The receptor was derived from a human donor in good health, serving as a control. The CDR3 DNA is TGTGCCACCAGTTCGGACAGAGACAATCAGCCCCAGCATTTT. Translated, it gives CATSSDRDNQPQHF.